Here is one T cell receptor (beta chain) with its context. What it binds is unknown. This entry belongs to a study of OX40 agonist ivuxolimab in advanced cancers. General study results and limits: Expanded clones were, on average, more numerous among CD8+ T cells than CD4+.

Trimming stripped 0 bases from V and 1 base from J, with 7 bases between. The germline V gene encodes CDR1 SNHLY and CDR2 FYNNEI. The CDR3 runs to 14 residues. Sequencing used immunoSEQ multiplex PCR; TCRdb keeps in-frame clones, though not all of them. The sample gives about 20,000 clones, approximately 70% of which show up once; around 23% is in the top ten. Sequencing was performed on CD4+ or CD8+ T cells sorted from blood, taken in a trial of the OX40 agonist ivuxolimab. The source is an adult with an advanced solid tumor such as melanoma, head and neck, liver or kidney cancer. This rearrangement joins TRBV2 to TRBJ2-7; D gene uncertain. CDR3 sequence: CASSEAGRSYEQYF. The CDR3 coding sequence is TGTGCCAGCAGTGAAGCTGGCAGGTCCTACGAGCAGTACTTC.